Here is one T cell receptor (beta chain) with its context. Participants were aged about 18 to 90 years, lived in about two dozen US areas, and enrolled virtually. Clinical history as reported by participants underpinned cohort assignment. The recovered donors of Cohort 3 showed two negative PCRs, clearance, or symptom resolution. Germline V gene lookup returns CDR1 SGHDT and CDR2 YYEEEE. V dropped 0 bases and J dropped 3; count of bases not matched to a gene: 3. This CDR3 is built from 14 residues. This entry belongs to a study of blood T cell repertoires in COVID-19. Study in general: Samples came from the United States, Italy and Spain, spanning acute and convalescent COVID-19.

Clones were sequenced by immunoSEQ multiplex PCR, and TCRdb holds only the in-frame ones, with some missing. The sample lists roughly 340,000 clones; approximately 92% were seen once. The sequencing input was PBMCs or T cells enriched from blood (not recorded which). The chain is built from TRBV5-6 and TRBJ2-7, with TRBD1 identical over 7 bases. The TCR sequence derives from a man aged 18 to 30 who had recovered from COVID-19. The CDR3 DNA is TGTGCCAGCAGCTTGGTCGACAGGGTCTACGAGCAGTACTTC. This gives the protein CASSLVDRVYEQYF.